The present T cell receptor beta chain was sequenced within a study of blood T cell repertoires in COVID-19. Overall study context: Samples of COVID-19 (acute and convalescent) were obtained from the United States, Italy and Spain.

Per the germline V gene, CDR1 is MNHEY and CDR2 is SVGAGI. The CDR3 is 13 amino acids. V was cut by 2 bases and J by 4 bases, with 8 bases left in between. Authors' data handling: Amplification with reference gene primers provided the estimates of nucleated cell counts. Clones were sequenced by immunoSEQ multiplex PCR, and TCRdb holds only the in-frame ones, with some missing. For V, J and clone size, that table is used; D and trimming come from the DNA. The sample shows roughly 240,000 clones, about 80% of them seen only once. The TCR originated in a woman older than 75 with acute or convalescent COVID-19. Sequenced material: peripheral blood. This rearrangement joins TRBV6-5 to TRBJ1-2; D gene uncertain. The CDR3 DNA reads TGTGCCAGCAGTTACGCGAAGAGCTATGGCTACACCTTC. This gives the protein CASSYAKSYGYTF.